The following is a T cell receptor beta chain sequence with its context. This sample is part of a study of sequential checkpoint blockade in melanoma. As for the study in general: Arm A got nivolumab then ipilimumab; arm B the reverse, 1:1. Both treatment sequences were followed by maintenance nivolumab.

As to treatment: randomized to nivolumab then ipilimumab (arm A) or the reverse (arm B). None of the patients previously received DNA-damaging chemotherapy. TCRdb's copy holds only in-frame clones and misses some; the assay was immunoSEQ multiplex PCR. This repertoire shows around 6,000 clones, under 25% found once; its top ten account for roughly 10%. This CDR3 has 16 amino acids. The V and J ends lost 5 bases and 4 bases respectively, with 20 bases between them. CDR1 is MNHGY and CDR2 is SAAAGT in the germline V gene. The sample consisted of tumor tissue (inferred from file names), taken from a patient given nivolumab and ipilimumab in sequence. The TCR sequence derives from a human donor with melanoma. The J gene is TRBJ1-2, the V gene TRBV6-8; D is perhaps TRBD1 (5 bases). Here the CDR3 reads CASSVLSPRDSYGYTF. Here the CDR3 DNA reads TGTGCCAGCAGTGTCTTATCCCCACGGGACTCCTATGGCTACACCTTC.